Shown below are 5 T cell receptor beta chains from a single sample sequenced in a study of blood T cell repertoires in COVID-19. Data came from immunoSEQ multiplex PCR; TCRdb stores just in-frame clones and leaves some out. This table holds over 150,000 clones, approximately 86% found once. Source material: peripheral blood. The receptors were sampled from a man between 50 and 59 years old with active or convalescent COVID-19.

The chain combines TRBV10-3 with TRBJ1-2; D ambiguous. Per the germline V gene, CDR1 is ENHRY and CDR2 is SYGVKD. Trimming pared 2 bases from V and 7 bases from J, leaving 8 bases between. This CDR3 contains 12 residues. This chain's CDR3 is CAISESARGYTF. The DNA for the CDR3 is TGTGCCATCAGTGAGAGCGCCCGTGGCTACACCTTC.

This clone was found once. This chain joins TRBV3-1 (or the pseudogene TRBV3-2) and TRBJ1-5; TRBD1 is a possible D gene (5 bases). The CDR3 has 15 amino acids. Germline lookup yields CDR1 LGHDT and CDR2 YNNKEL (reference sequence). V lost 0 bases, J lost 7 bases, and 13 bases lay in between. CDR3 nucleotides: TGTGCCAGCAGCCAAGATGGGGGGGGGAGACAGCCCCAGCATTTT. It encodes CASSQDGGGRQPQHF.

The rearrangement uses TRBV9 and TRBJ2-5; tentative D call: TRBD1 (6 bases). The length of the CDR3 is 14 residues. Trimming shortened V by 4 bases and J by 5 bases, and 15 bases separated the two germline ends. Germline-derived CDR1 and CDR2 are SGDLS and YYNGEE. CDR3 region: CASSPPGGDETQYF. The CDR3 DNA follows: TGTGCCAGCAGCCCGCCTGGGGGCGACGAGACCCAGTACTTC.

J is TRBJ1-6 and V is TRBV5-1, with D unclear. Trimming took off 2 bases at V and 6 bases at J, with 12 bases between the two ends. The CDR3 contains 15 residues. Germline CDR1 SGHRS, CDR2 YFSETQ. Written as DNA, the CDR3 is TGCGCCAGCAGCTTAAAGGGAGGCGGTAATTCACCCCTCCACTTT. It yields the protein CASSLKGGGNSPLHF.

The chain recombines TRBV5-4 with TRBJ2-7, with a weak D call TRBD1 (5 bases). The V gene's germline CDR1 is SGHNT and CDR2 YYREEE (reference sequence). This CDR3 is 14 amino acids long. With 2 bases removed from V and 0 bases from J, the gap between germline ends came to 9 bases. The CDR3 DNA is TGTGCCAGCAGCTTCCAGGGTAGCTCCTACGAGCAGTACTTC. As protein: CASSFQGSSYEQYF.